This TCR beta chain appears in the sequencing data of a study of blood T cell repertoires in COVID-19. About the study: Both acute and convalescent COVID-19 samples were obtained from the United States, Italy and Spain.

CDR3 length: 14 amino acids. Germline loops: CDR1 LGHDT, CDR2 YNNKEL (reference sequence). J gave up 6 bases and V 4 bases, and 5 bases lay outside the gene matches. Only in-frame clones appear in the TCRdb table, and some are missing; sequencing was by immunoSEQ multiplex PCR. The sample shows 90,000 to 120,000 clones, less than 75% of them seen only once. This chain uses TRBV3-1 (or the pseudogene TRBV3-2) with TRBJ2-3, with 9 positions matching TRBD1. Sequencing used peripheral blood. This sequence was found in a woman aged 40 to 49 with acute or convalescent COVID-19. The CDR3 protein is CASSPTGGADTQYF. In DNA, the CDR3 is TGTGCCAGCAGCCCGACAGGGGGGGCCGATACGCAGTATTTT.